The entry below describes one T cell receptor beta chain. These data come from a study of blood T cell repertoires in COVID-19. Background on the study: There were acute and convalescent COVID-19 samples, and they came from the United States, Italy and Spain. Sample material is recorded as cDNA or gDNA derived from T cells, B-cell-depleted T cells, or PBMCs.

The V end was cut by 4 bases, the J end by 2 bases, with 9 bases between. The CDR3 is 12 residues long. Germline CDR1 reads GTSNPN; CDR2 reads SVGIG (reference sequence). Under the authors' procedure: Amplification of reference gene primers was used by the study to estimate nucleated cell counts. Generated by immunoSEQ multiplex PCR, the TCRdb table keeps only in-frame clones and is missing some. V and J calls and clone size are those listed in that table; D and trimming were worked out from the DNA. Of nearly 65,000 clones in the sample, around 84% are singletons; the top ten hold less than 15%. The receptor's source is a human donor in a cohort sampled during active COVID-19. The source material was peripheral blood. This sequence joins TRBV30 and TRBJ2-7; no clear D gene. This CDR3 reads CAWTRGTYEQYF. DNA for the CDR3: TGTGCCTGGACCCGCGGCACCTACGAGCAGTACTTC. The variable domain in full, with the rest retrieved from reference TRBV30 and TRBJ2-7, is SQTIHQWPATLVQPVGSPLSLECTVEGTSNPNLYWYRQAAGRGLQLLFYSVGIGQISSEVPQNLSASRPQDRQFILSSKKLLLSDSGFYLCAWTRGTYEQYFGPGTRLTVT.